The clone carrying this TCR beta chain was found once. Antigen unknown. The sample originates from a study of identical twins. From germline, CDR1 is DFQATT and CDR2 SNEGSKA (reference sequence). This CDR3 is 16 amino acids long. V was shortened by 4 bases and J by 4 bases, with 20 bases between the two germline ends. TCRdb independently ran MiXCR on the 5' RACE reads; one entry per CDR3 protein. The repertoire holds 250,000 or so distinct CDR3 sequences, with approximately 7.8% as singletons. Study-wide findings and caveats: Out-of-frame alpha sequences that twins shared showed excess low generation probability. Clonotypes of the beta chain that were abundant in cord blood carried fewer insertions (memory repertoires showed none).

This sample was also put to use in a study of yellow fever vaccine responses in identical twins.

The clonotype originates from a woman aged 18-35 years in good health. This sequence joins TRBV20-1 and TRBJ2-1; D unclear. Sequenced: CD8+ T cells sorted from blood. The DNA for the CDR3 is TGCAGTGCTAAAACCAGGAATGGGCCTATATACAATGAGCAGTTCTTC. It yields the protein CSAKTRNGPIYNEQFF.